A selection of T cell receptor beta chains follows, all from one sample in a study of graft-versus-host responses after intestinal transplantation. Method: immunoSEQ multiplex PCR; TCRdb's copy keeps in-frame clones and lacks some. The sample yields fewer than 20,000 clones, roughly 78% seen once. Material: ileum tissue, obtained roughly 98 days after intestinal transplant. The receptors here all came from a human patient who received an intestinal transplant, so some T cells may come from the graft donor. Both conserved end residues are part of each CDR3. Each record gives: D gene, V gene, clone size, J gene, CDR3 protein, CDR3 DNA. A D gene is named only where the DNA matches it firmly. Size values are once, few and many counts, or a class for expanded clones, and some rows have none.

d_gene: NA
v_gene: TRBV19
abundance: once
j_gene: TRBJ2-3
CDR3aa: CASRTRHTQYF
CDR3nt: TGTGCCAGTAGGACCCGCCATACGCAGTATTTT

d_gene: NA
v_gene: TRBV5-1
abundance: NA
j_gene: TRBJ2-7
CDR3aa: CASSSLIRDRWQYF
CDR3nt: TGCGCCAGCAGCTCCCTGATCCGGGACCGGTGGCAGTACTTC

d_gene: TRBD1
v_gene: TRBV6-5
abundance: NA
j_gene: TRBJ1-2
CDR3aa: CASTRAGGLDYGYTF
CDR3nt: TGTGCCAGCACTAGAGCAGGGGGTTTGGACTATGGCTACACCTTC

d_gene: TRBD2
v_gene: TRBV2
abundance: NA
j_gene: TRBJ2-1
CDR3aa: CASSVSGRVNEQFF
CDR3nt: TGTGCCAGCAGTGTTAGCGGGAGGGTCAATGAGCAGTTCTTC

d_gene: NA
v_gene: TRBV27
abundance: NA
j_gene: TRBJ2-5
CDR3aa: CASSSPAGPGGTQYF
CDR3nt: TGTGCCAGCAGTTCTCCCGCCGGGCCCGGGGGGACCCAGTACTTC

d_gene: NA
v_gene: TRBV14
abundance: NA
j_gene: TRBJ1-2
CDR3aa: CASSQRRGRGYTF
CDR3nt: TGTGCCAGCAGCCAACGGCGAGGTCGAGGCTACACCTTC

d_gene: TRBD2
v_gene: TRBV6-6
abundance: NA
j_gene: TRBJ2-7
CDR3aa: CASSYTSGGPDEQYF
CDR3nt: TGTGCCAGCAGTTATACTAGCGGAGGGCCCGACGAGCAGTACTTC

d_gene: NA
v_gene: TRBV28
abundance: NA
j_gene: TRBJ2-7
CDR3aa: CASSFLTGSEQYF
CDR3nt: TGTGCCAGCAGTTTTCTTACAGGGAGCGAGCAGTACTTC

d_gene: NA
v_gene: TRBV7-3
abundance: NA
j_gene: TRBJ2-7
CDR3aa: CASSSQEDPEGSYEQYF
CDR3nt: TGTGCCAGCAGCTCCCAGGAGGATCCCGAGGGGTCCTACGAGCAGTACTTC

d_gene: NA
v_gene: TRBV25-1
abundance: NA
j_gene: TRBJ1-3
CDR3aa: CASSELPGASSGNTIYF
CDR3nt: TGTGCCAGCAGTGAATTACCAGGGGCGAGCTCTGGAAACACCATATATTTT

d_gene: NA
v_gene: TRBV30
abundance: once
j_gene: TRBJ2-1
CDR3aa: CAWSAPGWEIYNEQFF
CDR3nt: TGTGCCTGGAGTGCGCCAGGGTGGGAAATCTACAATGAGCAGTTCTTC

d_gene: NA
v_gene: TRBV6-1
abundance: NA
j_gene: TRBJ2-2
CDR3aa: CASSEDQYTNTGELFF
CDR3nt: TGTGCCAGCAGTGAAGATCAGTATACGAACACCGGGGAGCTGTTTTTT

d_gene: NA
v_gene: TRBV6-9
abundance: once
j_gene: TRBJ1-1
CDR3aa: CASTEGTPGNTEAFF
CDR3nt: TGTGCCAGCACCGAAGGGACCCCAGGGAACACTGAAGCTTTCTTT

d_gene: NA
v_gene: TRBV5-6
abundance: once
j_gene: TRBJ2-1
CDR3aa: CASSGTGISSYNEQFF
CDR3nt: TGTGCCAGCAGCGGAACAGGGATTAGCTCCTACAATGAGCAGTTCTTC

d_gene: NA
v_gene: TRBV6-5
abundance: NA
j_gene: TRBJ1-1
CDR3aa: CASSHTRDSVTEAFF
CDR3nt: TGTGCCAGCAGCCACACCAGAGATTCGGTGACTGAAGCTTTCTTT

d_gene: NA
v_gene: TRBV5-6
abundance: NA
j_gene: TRBJ2-1
CDR3aa: CASSSAGAAYNEQFF
CDR3nt: TGTGCCAGCAGCTCGGCGGGGGCCGCTTACAATGAGCAGTTCTTC